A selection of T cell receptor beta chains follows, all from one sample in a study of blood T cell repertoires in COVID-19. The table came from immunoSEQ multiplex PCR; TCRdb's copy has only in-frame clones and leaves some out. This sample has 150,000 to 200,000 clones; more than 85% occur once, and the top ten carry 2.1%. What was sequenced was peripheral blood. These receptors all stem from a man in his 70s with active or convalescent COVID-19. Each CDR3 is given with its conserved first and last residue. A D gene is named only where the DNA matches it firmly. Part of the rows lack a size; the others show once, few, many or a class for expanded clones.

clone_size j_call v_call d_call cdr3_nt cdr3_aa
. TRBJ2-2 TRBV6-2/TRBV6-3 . TGTGCCAGCAGTTCCTGGGAAGCGGCCGGGGAGCTGTTTTTT CASSSWEAAGELFF
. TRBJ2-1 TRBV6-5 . TGTGCCAGCAACCAGATCCGCAATGAGCAGTTCTTC CASNQIRNEQFF
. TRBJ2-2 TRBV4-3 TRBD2 TGCGCCAGCGGCACGCTAGCGGGAGTCGCCGGGGAGCTGTTTTTT CASGTLAGVAGELFF
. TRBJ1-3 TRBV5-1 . TGCGCCAGCCGTTTATCGGGTGGAAACACCATATATTTT CASRLSGGNTIYF
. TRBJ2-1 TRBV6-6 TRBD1 TGTGCCAGCAGTGGGGGGCAGGGGGCGTACAATGAGCAGTTCTTC CASSGGQGAYNEQFF
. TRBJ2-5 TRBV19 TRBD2 TGTGCCAGTAGTCCCAAGGGACTAGCGGGGGCGTACCCACGGGAGACCCAGTACTTC CASSPKGLAGAYPRETQYF
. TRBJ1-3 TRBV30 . TGTGCCTGGAGGGGGAGCTCTGGAAACACCATATATTTT CAWRGSSGNTIYF
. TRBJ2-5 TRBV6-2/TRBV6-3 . TGTGCCAGCACCCCGACCCCACACCCAGGGACCCAGTACTTC CASTPTPHPGTQYF
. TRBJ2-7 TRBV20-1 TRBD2 TGCAGTGCTTTACGCGGGGGGGCTCAGTACTTC CSALRGGAQYF
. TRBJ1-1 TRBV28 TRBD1 TGTGCCAGCAGTTTACACGGACAGGTAAACACTGAAGCTTTCTTT CASSLHGQVNTEAFF
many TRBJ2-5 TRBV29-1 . TGCAGCGTTCAGAGGGGAGGCGAGACCCAGTACTTC CSVQRGGETQYF
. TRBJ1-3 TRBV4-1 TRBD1 TGCGCCAGCAGCCAAGATCCTAAAGGGGGCTGGGGAAACACCATATATTTT CASSQDPKGGWGNTIYF
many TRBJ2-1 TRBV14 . TGTGCCAGCAGAAACACCGACTACAATGAGCAGTTCTTC CASRNTDYNEQFF
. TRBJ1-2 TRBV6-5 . TGTGCCAGCAGTCAGGCGTACTATGGCTACACCTTC CASSQAYYGYTF
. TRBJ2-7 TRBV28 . TGTGCCAGCAGTTTAGATCAGGGGCGGGACGAGCAGTACTTC CASSLDQGRDEQYF
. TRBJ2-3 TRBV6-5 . TGTGCCAGCAGCCGTGACCCAGGCGCAGATACGCAGTATTTT CASSRDPGADTQYF
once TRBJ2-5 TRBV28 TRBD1 TGTGCCAGCAGCGCCGGGACAGGGCGGTCGGAGACCCAGTACTTC CASSAGTGRSETQYF
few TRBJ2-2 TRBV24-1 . TGTGCCACCAGTGATTTCTCCGGGGACACCGGGGAGCTGTTTTTT CATSDFSGDTGELFF
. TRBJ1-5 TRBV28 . TGTGCCAGCAGTTCCGGGACAAATAATCAGCCCCAGCATTTT CASSSGTNNQPQHF
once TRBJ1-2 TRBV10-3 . TGTGCCATCAGCCACGGGGTTGGGGATGGCTACACCTTC CAISHGVGDGYTF
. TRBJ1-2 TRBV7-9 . TGTGCCAGCAGCTTAGGACAGAACTATGGCTACACCTTC CASSLGQNYGYTF
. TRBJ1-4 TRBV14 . TGTGCCAGCACCAGCGGACTTGTCGGTGAAAAACTGTTTTTT CASTSGLVGEKLFF
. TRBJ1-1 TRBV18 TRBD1 TGTGCCAGCTCAACGACAGGGGTTGCTGAAGCTTTCTTT CASSTTGVAEAFF
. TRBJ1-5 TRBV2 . TGTGCCAGCAGTGGAGGTAGCAATCAGCCCCAGCATTTT CASSGGSNQPQHF
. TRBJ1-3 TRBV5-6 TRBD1 TGTGCCAGCAGCTGGGGGACAGAGACCTACTCTGGAAACACCATATATTTT CASSWGTETYSGNTIYF
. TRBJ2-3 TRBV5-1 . TGCGCCAGCAGCACGGGACTGCGCACAGATACGCAGTATTTT CASSTGLRTDTQYF
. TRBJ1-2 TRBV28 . TGTGCCAGCAGTGGCCCCAATGCTAACTATGGCTACACCTTC CASSGPNANYGYTF
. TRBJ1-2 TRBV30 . TGTGCCTGGAGTCCGGGAGAGTATGGCTACACCTTC CAWSPGEYGYTF
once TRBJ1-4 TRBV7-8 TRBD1 TGTGCCAGCAGCTTAGGGCGACAGGGCGTTAATGAAAAACTGTTTTTT CASSLGRQGVNEKLFF